This T cell receptor (beta chain) was found in a study of T cells in Graves' hyperthyroidism and ophthalmopathy. TCR beta CDR3 region amplification was performed from RNA transcripts. A set of HTBI primers served as the primers for a first-round RT-PCR of the TCR CDR3. TCRdb re-called the multiplex PCR reads with MiXCR, one entry per CDR3 protein. The sample has about 610,000 distinct CDR3 sequences, about 45% seen once. The CDR3 has 15 amino acids. V shed 11 bases and J 4 bases; nucleotides not matched to a gene: 13. Germline CDR1 and CDR2: SGHVS and FNYEAQ. Regarding the study as a whole: Peripheral blood also featured most of the thyroid clonotypes expanded above 0.001.

Note on this clonotype: As yet, its antigen is unknown.

Subjects aged 18 to 65 presented with newly diagnosed hyperthyroidism of less than 2 months' duration. Diagnostic assessment was based on clinical symptoms, serum thyroxine and TRAb, thyroid ultrasound and orbital computed tomography. Sequencing was done on a sample of peripheral blood or thyroid tissue (not recorded which). The V call is TRBV7-6, the J call TRBJ2-7; 11 bases fit TRBD2. The clonotype was recovered from a woman younger than 35 with Graves' hyperthyroidism. CDR3 region: CACNPRLAGGYEQYF. The DNA for the CDR3 is TGTGCCTGCAATCCCCGCTTAGCGGGAGGGTACGAGCAGTACTTC.